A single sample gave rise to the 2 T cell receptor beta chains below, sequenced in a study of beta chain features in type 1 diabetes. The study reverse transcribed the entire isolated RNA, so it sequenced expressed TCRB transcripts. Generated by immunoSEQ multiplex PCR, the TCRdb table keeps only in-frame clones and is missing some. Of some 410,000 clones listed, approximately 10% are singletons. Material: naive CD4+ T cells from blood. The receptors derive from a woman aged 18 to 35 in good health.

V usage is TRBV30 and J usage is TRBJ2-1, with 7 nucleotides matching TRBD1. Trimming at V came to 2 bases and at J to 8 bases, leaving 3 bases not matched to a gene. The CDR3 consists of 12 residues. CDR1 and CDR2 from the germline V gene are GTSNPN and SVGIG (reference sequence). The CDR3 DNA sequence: TGTGCCTGGAGTCGAACAGGGGATGAGCAGTTCTTC. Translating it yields CAWSRTGDEQFF.

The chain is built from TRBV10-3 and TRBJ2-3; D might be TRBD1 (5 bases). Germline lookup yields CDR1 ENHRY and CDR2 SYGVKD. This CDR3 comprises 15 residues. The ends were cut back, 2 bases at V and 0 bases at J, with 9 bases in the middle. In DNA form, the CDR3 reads TGTGCCATCAGTGAGAGGGCAGGGAGCACAGATACGCAGTATTTT. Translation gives CAISERAGSTDTQYF.